This T cell receptor (beta chain) was identified during a study of control samples from healthy donors and cancer patients. Germline CDR1 SGHNT, CDR2 YYREEE (reference sequence). The V segment lost 3 bases and the J segment 2 bases; nucleotides outside the gene matches: 8. The CDR3 length is 16 residues. The protocol was immunoSEQ multiplex PCR, while the TCRdb copy is restricted to in-frame clones and leaves out a portion. This sample has about 85,000 clones; about 89% occur once, and the top ten carry about 7.4%. This clone is a singleton in its sample. The chain couples TRBV5-4 to TRBJ1-3, with 7 bases aligning to TRBD1. The sequence was obtained from a woman aged 55 to 70 in good health. Sequenced input: blood. For the CDR3, the DNA is TGTGCCAGCAGCTCGCAGGGACAGTTCACTGGAAACACCATATATTTT. Its translation: CASSSQGQFTGNTIYF.